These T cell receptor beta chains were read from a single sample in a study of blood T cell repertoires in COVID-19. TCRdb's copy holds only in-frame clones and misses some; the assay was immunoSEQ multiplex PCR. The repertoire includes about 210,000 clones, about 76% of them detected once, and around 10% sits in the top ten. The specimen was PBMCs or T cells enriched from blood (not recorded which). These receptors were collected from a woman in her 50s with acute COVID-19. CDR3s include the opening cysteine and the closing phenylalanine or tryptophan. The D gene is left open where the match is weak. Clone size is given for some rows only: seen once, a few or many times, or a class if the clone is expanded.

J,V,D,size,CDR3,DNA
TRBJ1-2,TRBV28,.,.,CASSPSLGREANYGYTF,TGTGCCAGCAGTCCTTCCCTCGGCAGGGAGGCTAACTATGGCTACACCTTC
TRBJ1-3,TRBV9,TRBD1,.,CASSPGQGAGNTIYF,TGTGCCAGCAGCCCGGGACAGGGCGCTGGAAACACCATATATTTT
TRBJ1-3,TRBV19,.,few,CASSIQGYIGNTIYF,TGTGCCAGTAGTATTCAGGGATACATTGGAAACACCATATATTTT
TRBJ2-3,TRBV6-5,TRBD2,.,CASNGLAGRADTQYF,TGTGCCAGCAATGGACTAGCGGGAAGGGCAGATACGCAGTATTTT
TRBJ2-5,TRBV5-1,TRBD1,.,CASSLTGGRETQYF,TGCGCCAGCAGCTTGACAGGGGGGCGGGAGACCCAGTACTTC
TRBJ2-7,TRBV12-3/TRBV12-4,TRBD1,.,CASSPQGLEQYF,TGTGCCAGCAGTCCACAGGGGTTAGAGCAGTACTTC
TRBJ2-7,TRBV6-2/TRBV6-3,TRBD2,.,CASSYSLPRLSGGDEQYF,TGTGCCAGCAGTTACTCCCTCCCCCGGCTGAGCGGGGGCGACGAGCAGTACTTC
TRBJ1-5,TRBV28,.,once,CASSLWGGRQPNQPQHF,TGTGCCAGCAGTTTGTGGGGAGGCAGACAGCCGAATCAGCCCCAGCATTTT
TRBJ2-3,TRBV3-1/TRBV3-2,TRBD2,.,CASSQGTSGSPQYF,TGTGCCAGCAGCCAGGGGACTAGCGGGTCCCCCCAGTATTTT
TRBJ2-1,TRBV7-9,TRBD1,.,CASSLAQGYNEQFF,TGTGCCAGCAGCTTAGCACAGGGGTACAATGAGCAGTTCTTC
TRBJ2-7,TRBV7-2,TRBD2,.,CASSLVGGGVYEQYF,TGTGCCAGCAGCTTAGTGGGCGGGGGGGTCTACGAGCAGTACTTC
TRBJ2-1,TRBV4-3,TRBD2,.,CASSKEYGLAGASSYNEQFF,TGCGCCAGCAGTAAGGAATACGGGCTAGCGGGAGCCTCCTCCTACAATGAGCAGTTCTTC
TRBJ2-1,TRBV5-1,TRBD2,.,CASSLASGGASPLF,TGCGCCAGCAGCTTGGCTAGCGGGGGGGCATCCCCCCTCTTC
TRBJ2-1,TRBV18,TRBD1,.,CASSPRDRAYNEQFF,TGTGCCAGCTCACCCCGGGACAGAGCTTACAATGAGCAGTTCTTC
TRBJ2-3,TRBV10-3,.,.,CAISDRAWTSTDTQYF,TGTGCCATCAGTGATAGGGCCTGGACTAGCACAGATACGCAGTATTTT
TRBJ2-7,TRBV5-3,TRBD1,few,CARSTTRDRGPHEQYF,TGTGCCAGAAGTACTACCCGGGACAGGGGGCCCCACGAGCAGTACTTC
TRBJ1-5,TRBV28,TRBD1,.,CASSPNPSRTGLYQPQHF,TGTGCCAGCAGTCCCAATCCCTCAAGGACAGGGCTTTATCAGCCCCAGCATTTT
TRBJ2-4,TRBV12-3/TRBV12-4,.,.,CASSFIENIQYF,TGTGCCAGCAGTTTTATAGAAAACATTCAGTACTTC
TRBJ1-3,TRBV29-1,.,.,CSVVSEGNTIYF,TGCAGCGTTGTAAGCGAGGGAAACACCATATATTTT
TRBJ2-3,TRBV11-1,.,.,CASSLAPVVSDTQYF,TGTGCCAGCAGCTTAGCCCCGGTTGTGTCAGATACGCAGTATTTT
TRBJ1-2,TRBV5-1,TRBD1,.,CASSEAGTVNGYTF,TGCGCCAGCAGCGAAGCCGGGACAGTAAATGGCTACACCTTC
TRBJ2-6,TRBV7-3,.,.,CASSRTGQISGANVLTF,TGTGCCAGCAGCCGTACCGGACAAATCTCTGGGGCCAACGTCCTGACTTTC
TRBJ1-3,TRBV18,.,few,CASSPRVTDTNTIYF,TGTGCCAGCTCACCACGGGTGACAGATACGAACACCATATATTTT
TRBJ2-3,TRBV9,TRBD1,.,CASSVEVGQVLDTQYF,TGTGCCAGCAGCGTAGAGGTGGGACAGGTTTTAGATACGCAGTATTTT
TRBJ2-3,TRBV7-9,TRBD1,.,CASAAGDRGDTQYF,TGTGCCAGCGCCGCCGGGGACAGGGGAGATACGCAGTATTTT
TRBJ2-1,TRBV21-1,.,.,CASSKARDRIYNEQFF,TGTGCCAGCAGCAAGGCCCGGGACAGGATCTACAATGAGCAGTTCTTC
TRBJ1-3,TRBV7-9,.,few,CASSSGLSSSGNTIYF,TGTGCCAGCAGCTCGGGTTTGAGCAGCTCTGGAAACACCATATATTTT
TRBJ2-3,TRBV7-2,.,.,CASSLEQGGGRTDTQYF,TGTGCCAGCAGCTTAGAGCAAGGGGGGGGGCGAACAGATACGCAGTATTTT
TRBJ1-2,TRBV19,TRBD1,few,CASSPGTGPYGYTF,TGTGCCAGTAGTCCCGGGACAGGGCCCTATGGCTACACCTTC
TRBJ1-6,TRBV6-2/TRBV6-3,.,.,CASSQNRRVGSPLHF,TGTGCCAGCAGCCAGAACAGGAGAGTAGGGTCACCCCTCCACTTT
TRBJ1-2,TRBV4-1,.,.,CASSLALVTEYGYTF,TGCGCCAGCAGCCTCGCGTTGGTGACAGAATATGGCTACACCTTC
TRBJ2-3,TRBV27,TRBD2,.,CASSPQILAEYTDTQYF,TGTGCCAGCAGTCCCCAAATACTAGCGGAGTACACAGATACGCAGTATTTT
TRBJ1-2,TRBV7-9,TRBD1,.,CASRPGQGKVSKVVF,TGTGCCAGCAGGCCGGGACAGGGAAAGGTTTCTAAGGTCGTCTTC
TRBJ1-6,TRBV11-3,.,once,CASSLSRGNSPLHF,TGTGCCAGCAGCTTGAGCAGGGGTAATTCACCCCTCCACTTT
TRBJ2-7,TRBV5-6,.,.,CASSPRFAGPLVSEEQYF,TGTGCCAGCAGTCCGCGCTTCGCGGGGCCGCTAGTATCGGAGGAGCAGTACTTC
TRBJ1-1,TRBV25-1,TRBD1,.,CASSPRTGFSNTEAFF,TGTGCCAGCAGCCCCCGGACAGGTTTTTCGAACACTGAAGCTTTCTTT
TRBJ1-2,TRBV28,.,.,CASSLERVTGYTF,TGTGCCAGCAGTTTAGAGAGGGTTACGGGCTACACCTTC
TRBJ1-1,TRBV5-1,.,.,CASSFSREGEAFF,TGCGCCAGCAGCTTCTCTCGAGAGGGTGAAGCTTTCTTT
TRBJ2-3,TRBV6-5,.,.,CASSYSSGSGTDTQYF,TGTGCCAGCAGTTACTCGTCGGGGTCCGGCACAGATACGCAGTATTTT
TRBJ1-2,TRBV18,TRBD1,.,CASSPTGQTNYGYTF,TGTGCCAGCTCACCCACGGGACAGACCAACTATGGCTACACCTTC
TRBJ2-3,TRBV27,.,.,CASSSYRGGSTDTQYF,TGTGCCAGCAGTTCCTACCGAGGAGGATCCACAGATACGCAGTATTTT
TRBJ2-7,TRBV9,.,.,CASSVLSSSYEQYF,TGTGCCAGCAGCGTACTTTCTAGCTCCTACGAGCAGTACTTC
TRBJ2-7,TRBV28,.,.,CASSGQRESYEQYF,TGTGCCAGCTCTGGACAGAGGGAATCCTACGAGCAGTACTTC
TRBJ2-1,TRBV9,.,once,CASSVGTGNEQFF,TGTGCCAGCAGCGTAGGGACTGGCAATGAGCAGTTCTTC
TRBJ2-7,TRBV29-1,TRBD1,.,CSVGLGQRGIYEQYF,TGCAGCGTTGGTCTGGGACAGCGAGGGATCTACGAGCAGTACTTC
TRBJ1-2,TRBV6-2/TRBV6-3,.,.,CASSEGDYGYTF,TGTGCCAGCAGCGAAGGGGATTATGGCTACACCTTC
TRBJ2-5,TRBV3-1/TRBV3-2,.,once,CASKVAGRQETQYF,TGTGCCAGTAAGGTGGCAGGCAGACAAGAGACCCAGTACTTC
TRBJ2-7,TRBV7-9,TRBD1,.,CASSQWGRQGFSEQYF,TGTGCCAGCAGTCAGTGGGGCCGACAGGGGTTCTCCGAGCAGTACTTC
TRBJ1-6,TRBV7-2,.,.,CASSSRQSSYNSPLHF,TGTGCCAGCAGCTCGCGACAGAGCTCCTATAATTCACCCCTCCACTTT
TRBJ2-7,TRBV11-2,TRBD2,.,CASSLSGGLADEQYF,TGTGCCAGCAGCTTAAGTGGAGGACTAGCTGACGAGCAGTACTTC
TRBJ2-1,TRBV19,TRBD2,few,CASSMRALAGGSNEQFF,TGTGCCAGTAGTATGAGGGCGCTAGCGGGAGGGTCCAATGAGCAGTTCTTC
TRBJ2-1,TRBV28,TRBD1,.,CASPDGTGSYNEQFF,TGTGCCAGCCCGGATGGGACAGGGTCCTACAATGAGCAGTTCTTC
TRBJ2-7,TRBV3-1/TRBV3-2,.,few,CASSQARFRAGSYEQYF,TGTGCCAGCAGCCAAGCAAGGTTCCGGGCGGGCTCCTACGAGCAGTACTTC
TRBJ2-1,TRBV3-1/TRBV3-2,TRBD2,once,CASSQEWGGGPLNEQFF,TGTGCCAGCAGCCAAGAGTGGGGCGGGGGGCCTCTCAATGAGCAGTTCTTC
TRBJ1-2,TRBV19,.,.,CASSTGQSNYGYTF,TGTGCCAGTAGTACCGGACAGTCTAACTATGGCTACACCTTC
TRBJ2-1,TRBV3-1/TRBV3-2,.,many,CASSQGQVGYNEQFF,TGTGCCAGCAGCCAAGGTCAGGTGGGCTACAATGAGCAGTTCTTC
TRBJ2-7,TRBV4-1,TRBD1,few,CASSQEGTDYEQYF,TGCGCCAGCAGCCAAGAGGGGACAGATTACGAGCAGTACTTC
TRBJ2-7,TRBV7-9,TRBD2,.,CASSALAGPYEQYF,TGTGCCAGCAGCGCACTAGCGGGGCCCTACGAGCAGTACTTC
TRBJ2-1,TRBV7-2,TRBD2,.,CASSSRTSGIDEQFF,TGTGCCAGCAGCTCAAGGACTAGCGGGATCGATGAGCAGTTCTTC
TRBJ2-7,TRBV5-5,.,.,CASNDVSSYEQYF,TGTGCCAGCAACGATGTTAGCTCCTACGAGCAGTACTTC